The 9 T cell receptor beta chains below were found in one sample sequenced in a study of beta chain features in type 1 diabetes. Expressed TCRB transcripts were sequenced because the isolated RNA had all been reverse transcribed beforehand. TCRdb's table, derived via immunoSEQ multiplex PCR, lists solely in-frame clones and lacks some. The repertoire has 150,000 to 200,000 clones, around 9.7% of them found once; the top ten carry 0.65% to 0.9%. General study results and limits: TCRB CDR3 length was moderately but significantly reduced in all four CD4+ subsets of Type 1 diabetes patients.

No cognate antigen is known for these TCRs. The source material was central memory CD4+ T cells from blood. The receptors come from a woman in her twenties or thirties with type 1 diabetes.

The V call is TRBV19, the J call TRBJ1-2, with 11 bases that match TRBD1. The germline CDR1 and CDR2 sequences are LNHDA and SQIVND (reference sequence). CDR3 length equals 13 residues. The CDR3 loop is CASRDRGMYGYTF. The DNA for the CDR3 is TGTGCGTCCCGGGACAGGGGGATGTATGGCTACACCTTC.

The chain has TRBV29-1 and TRBJ1-2; TRBD1 aligns across 8 bases. Unmatched junction bases numbered 12, after V lost 4 bases and J lost 8 bases. From germline, CDR1 is SQVTM and CDR2 ANQGSEA. CDR3 length equals 14 residues. CDR3 bases: TGCAGCGTTGCGGAGGGCGGCAGGGGGCACGGCTACACCTTC. It is translated as CSVAEGGRGHGYTF.

This chain uses TRBV5-8 with TRBJ2-1; weak D call: TRBD2 (5 bases). The CDR3 length is 11 residues. Germline V gene sequence: CDR1 SGHTS, CDR2 YDEGEE. V was shortened by 4 bases and J by 11 bases, with 10 bases between the two germline ends. CDR3 loop: CASSRERKQFF. In DNA form, the CDR3 reads TGTGCCAGCAGCCGAGAGCGGAAGCAGTTCTTC. Full variable domain (remainder filled in from reference TRBV5-8 and TRBJ2-1): EAGVTQSPTHLIKTRGQQATLRCSPISGHTSVYWYQQALGLGLQFLLWYDEGEERNRGNFPPRFSGRQFPNYSSELNVNALELEDSALYLCASSRERKQFFGPGTRLTVL.

This clone came up a few times. The chain employs TRBV11-2 and TRBJ2-3, with TRBD2 matching over 7 bases. The junction had 3 bases not matched to a gene; V was cut back by 2 bases and J by 1 base. This CDR3 region has 15 residues. CDR1 SGHAT and CDR2 FQNNGV come from the germline V gene. CDR3 coding DNA: TGTGCCAGCAGCTTACGCGGGAGCGGCACAGATACGCAGTATTTT. This sequence encodes CASSLRGSGTDTQYF.

The sample holds a few counts of this clone. The genes are TRBV5-4 and TRBJ1-1; D is undetermined. V lost 2 bases and J lost 5, with 7 bases in between. The germline V gene encodes CDR1 SGHNT and CDR2 YYREEE (reference sequence). This CDR3 is 12 amino acids long. CDR3 loop: CASSFDLTEAFF. CDR3 in DNA: TGTGCCAGCAGCTTCGACTTGACTGAAGCTTTCTTT. Combining the CDR3 with reference TRBV5-4 and TRBJ1-1 gives the whole variable domain ETGVTQSPTHLIKTRGQQVTLRCSSQSGHNTVSWYQQALGQGPQFIFQYYREEENGRGNFPPRFSGLQFPNYSSELNVNALELDDSALYLCASSFDLTEAFFGQGTRLTVV.

This clone was seen more than once but under ten times. The J gene is TRBJ2-1, the V gene TRBV6-6; no clear D. Germline CDR1 and CDR2: MNHNY and SVGAGI (reference sequence). The CDR3 is made up of 14 amino acids. V lost 5 bases, J lost 9 bases, and 17 bases lay in between. The CDR3 sequence: CASSTVGATSEQFF. The CDR3 DNA sequence: TGTGCCAGCAGTACCGTCGGAGCAACTTCTGAGCAGTTCTTC.

This chain connects TRBV30 to TRBJ2-1; TRBD2 matches at 8 bases. J was trimmed by 9 bases and V by 3 bases; bases with no gene match: 7. This CDR3 has 13 residues. CDR1 is GTSNPN, CDR2 SVGIG, per germline (reference sequence). For the CDR3, the DNA is TGTGCCTGGAGCCCGGGACTAGAAGGTGAGCAGTTCTTC. It is translated as CAWSPGLEGEQFF. Together with reference TRBV30 and TRBJ2-1, the CDR3 gives the full variable domain: SQTIHQWPATLVQPVGSPLSLECTVEGTSNPNLYWYRQAAGRGLQLLFYSVGIGQISSEVPQNLSASRPQDRQFILSSKKLLLSDSGFYLCAWSPGLEGEQFFGPGTRLTVL.

The V and J genes are TRBV29-1 and TRBJ2-7; tentatively, D is TRBD2 (6 bases). This CDR3 region has 16 residues. CDR1 is SQVTM, CDR2 ANQGSEA, per germline. Trimming pared 4 bases from V and 4 bases from J, leaving 23 bases between. CDR3 sequence (DNA): TGCAGCGTTGCCTTTTTGCTGGGACTGCGTACATACGAGCAGTACTTC. It is translated as CSVAFLLGLRTYEQYF.

Details on this clone: Other DNA variants within this sample encode the same CDR3. The rearrangement links TRBV9 to TRBJ2-1, with TRBD2 matching 7 bases. V lost 2 bases, J lost 4 bases, and 3 bases stayed unmatched. The CDR3 spans 14 residues. Germline CDR1 reads SGDLS; CDR2 reads YYNGEE. This CDR3 reads CASSVSSGYNEQFF. In DNA, the CDR3 is TGTGCCAGCAGCGTTTCTAGCGGATACAATGAGCAGTTCTTC.